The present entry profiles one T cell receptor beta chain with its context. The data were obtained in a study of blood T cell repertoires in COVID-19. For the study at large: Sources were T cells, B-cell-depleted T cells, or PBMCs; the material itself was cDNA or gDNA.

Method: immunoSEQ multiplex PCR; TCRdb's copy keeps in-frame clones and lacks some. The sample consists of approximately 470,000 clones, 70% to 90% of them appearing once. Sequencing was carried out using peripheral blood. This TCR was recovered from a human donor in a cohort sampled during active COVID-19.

Written as DNA, the CDR3 is TGTGCCAGCAGACTAGCGGGACATGGCAATGAGCAGTTCTTC. Amino acids: CASRLAGHGNEQFF. The rearrangement joins TRBV2 to TRBJ2-1, with 10 bases identical to TRBD2. The V gene end was trimmed by 6 bases and the J gene end by 6 bases; junction bases not matched to a gene: 5. There are 14 residues in the CDR3. Looked up from germline, CDR1 is SNHLY and CDR2 is FYNNEI.